The 5 T cell receptor beta chains given below trace back to one sample, sequenced in a study of blood T cell repertoires in COVID-19. TCRdb keeps only in-frame clones here, not all; method: immunoSEQ multiplex PCR. The sample records 45,000 to 65,000 clones, about nine tenths being singletons. Sequenced material: peripheral blood. Receptors originate from a human donor with acute or convalescent COVID-19. The donor label of this sample is uncertain.

The chain has TRBV7-2 and TRBJ2-3; D possibly corresponds to TRBD1 (5 bases). The CDR3 has 19 residues. V lost 5 bases and J 0 bases, leaving 24 bases between the germline ends. Germline V CDR1 and CDR2: SGHTA, FQGNSA. The DNA for the CDR3 is TGTGCCAGCAGCCCAAGTCGGATGGTGGGGCCGCCCAGCACAGATACGCAGTATTTT. This gives the protein CASSPSRMVGPPSTDTQYF. Supplemented by reference TRBV7-2 and TRBJ2-3, the full variable domain reads GAGVSQSPSNKVTEKGKDVELRCDPISGHTALYWYRQSLGQGLEFLIYFQGNSAPDKSGLPSDRFSAERTGGSVSTLTIQRTQQEDSAVYLCASSPSRMVGPPSTDTQYFGPGTRLTVL.

This clone was observed a handful of times. The chain recombines TRBV19 with TRBJ1-5; D not resolved. Deletions cut 7 bases from V and 5 bases from J, with 15 bases between. The CDR3 has 14 residues. In germline, CDR1 is LNHDA, CDR2 SQIVND (reference sequence). This CDR3 is CASNLWAGDQPQHF. The CDR3 DNA is TGTGCCAGTAACTTGTGGGCAGGTGATCAGCCCCAGCATTTT.

The V gene is TRBV18, the J gene TRBJ1-1, with D possibly TRBD1 on 6 matching bases. The V gene's germline CDR1 is KGHSH and CDR2 LQKENI. Trimming left V 4 bases short and J 3 bases short, with 15 bases between. This CDR3 is 15 amino acids long. This CDR3 reads CASSLSPGAYTEAFF. DNA for the CDR3: TGTGCCAGCTCACTCTCCCCAGGGGCCTACACTGAAGCTTTCTTT.

V usage is TRBV2 and J usage is TRBJ1-2, with 9 bases aligning to TRBD1. The CDR3 is 16 amino acids. Germline V gives CDR1 SNHLY, CDR2 FYNNEI. V was pared by 6 bases and J by 3 bases, with 11 bases of the junction left unmatched. CDR3: CASRGYGQGRDYGYTF. For the CDR3, the DNA is TGTGCCAGCAGAGGGTACGGACAGGGGAGAGACTATGGCTACACCTTC.

The chain carries TRBV28 and TRBJ2-1; 8 bases fit TRBD2. The CDR3 is 14 residues long. Per the germline V gene, CDR1 is MDHEN and CDR2 is SYDVKM. The V segment lost 6 bases and the J segment 5 bases; nucleotides outside the gene matches: 6. CDR3 in DNA: TGTGCCAGCAGCTCTAGCGGGTTTCACAATGAGCAGTTCTTC. Translated: CASSSSGFHNEQFF.